This T cell receptor beta chain was identified in a study of T-cell memory formation after mild COVID-19. Trimming stripped 0 bases from V and 1 base from J, with 16 bases between. The CDR3 is 17 residues long. From germline, CDR1 is SGDLS and CDR2 YYNGEE. This clonotype was counted between two and nine times. TCRdb used MiXCR to reprocess the 5' RACE reads, holding one entry per CDR3 protein. This sample has 350,000 or so distinct CDR3 sequences, with roughly 19% found just once. The chain combines TRBV9 with TRBJ1-1; D is ambiguous. The sequence derives from a man in his late teens or twenties who had mild COVID-19 (a few samples of this study predate the infection). Cell type and time point are not known. Sequencing was performed on PBMCs or a T cell subset sorted from them (not recorded which). The CDR3 loop reads CASSVGPSHWENTEAFF. CDR3 bases: TGTGCCAGCAGCGTAGGTCCCTCGCACTGGGAGAACACTGAAGCTTTCTTT.